This TCR beta chain comes out of a study of CD8 T cells in ankylosing spondylitis. General observations from the study: Reportedly, significant enrichment of disease-linked clones occurred in matched ankylosing spondylitis synovial fluid.

TCRdb reanalysed the 5' RACE reads using MiXCR and keeps one entry per CDR3 protein. The sample includes around 35,000 distinct CDR3 sequences, 13% of them seen just once. Remarks on this clonotype: The antigen is undetermined.

V lost 4 bases, J lost 4 bases, and 19 bases lay in between. Germline V gene sequence: CDR1 MGHRA, CDR2 YSYEKL. This CDR3 spans 16 amino acids. The chain uses TRBV4-1 and TRBJ1-1; D ambiguous. Sequences were obtained from synovial fluid, either unsorted or a sorted T cell fraction (not recorded which). This clonotype originated in a male donor with ankylosing spondylitis. CDR3 protein: CASSLEVEGPSTEAFF. In nucleotides, the CDR3 is TGCGCCAGCAGCCTCGAAGTTGAGGGCCCGAGCACTGAAGCTTTCTTT.